This TCR beta chain derives from a study of molecular identifiers for immune sequencing clone quantification. TCRdb re-called the PCR reads with MiXCR, one entry per CDR3 protein. Of hundreds of thousands of distinct CDR3 sequences detected, roughly 23% appear once; the ten largest clones hold about 0.84%. Source material for naive CD8 libraries was about 19,000 to 1,100,000 sorted cells, with 10%, 30% or 50% RNA. Of note for this clonotype: It may be a read error: a sequence one base away is much more abundant.

The V end was cut by 0 bases, the J end by 4 bases, with 14 bases between. The CDR3 consists of 17 residues. Germline V gene lookup returns CDR1 SGHRS and CDR2 YFSETQ. The sequenced sample was naive CD8+ T cells from blood, with Jurkat cell RNA spiked in. The sample's subset: FACS-sorted CD8+CD4-CCR7+CD45RA+ naive T cells. The clonotype comes from a human donor in good health. Some libraries in this study had Jurkat cell RNA spiked in. This chain joins TRBV5-1 and TRBJ2-6, with D uncertain. The CDR3 loop reads CASSLGIGAIGANVLTF. In nucleotides, the CDR3 is TGCGCCAGCAGCTTGGGGATAGGAGCGATCGGGGCCAACGTCCTGACTTTC.